This TCR beta chain is from a study of blood T cell repertoires in COVID-19. About the study: Samples came from the United States, Italy and Spain, spanning acute and convalescent COVID-19.

Germline V CDR1 and CDR2: WSHSY, SAAADI. The CDR3 extends over 12 amino acids. Unmatched junction bases numbered 6, after V lost 8 bases and J lost 8 bases. As processed by the authors: Nucleated cell number was recorded as an estimate derived from reference gene primer amplification. Some clones are missing from TCRdb's copy, which holds only in-frame ones; the method was immunoSEQ multiplex PCR. Clonal size and the V and J genes are those of that table, whereas D and trimming came from the DNA. The table lists 62,000 or so clones, 78% of them singletons. The TCR comes from a man between 60 and 70 years old with COVID-19, enrolled during active disease. This sequence joins TRBV10-2 and TRBJ2-1; TRBD1 aligns across 7 bases. Sequencing was performed on peripheral blood. CDR3 amino acids: CASENQGDEQFF. CDR3 in DNA: TGCGCCAGCGAAAACCAGGGGGATGAGCAGTTCTTC.